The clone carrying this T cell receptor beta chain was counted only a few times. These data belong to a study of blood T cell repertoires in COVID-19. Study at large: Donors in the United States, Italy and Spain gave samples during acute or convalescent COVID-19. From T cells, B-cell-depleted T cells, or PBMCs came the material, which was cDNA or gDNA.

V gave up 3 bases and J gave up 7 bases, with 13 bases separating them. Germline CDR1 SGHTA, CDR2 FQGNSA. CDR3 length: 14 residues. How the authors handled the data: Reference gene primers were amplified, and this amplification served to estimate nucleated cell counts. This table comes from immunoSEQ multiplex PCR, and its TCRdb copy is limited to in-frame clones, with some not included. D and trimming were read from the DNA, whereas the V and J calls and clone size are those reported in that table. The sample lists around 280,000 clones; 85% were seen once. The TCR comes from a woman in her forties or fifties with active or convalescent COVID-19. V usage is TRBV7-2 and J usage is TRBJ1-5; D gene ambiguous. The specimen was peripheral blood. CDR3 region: CASSFTVQGQPQHF. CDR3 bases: TGTGCCAGCAGCTTTACAGTCCAAGGCCAGCCCCAGCATTTT.